A selection of T cell receptor beta chains follows, all from one sample in a study of graft-versus-host responses after intestinal transplantation. The repertoire was sequenced with immunoSEQ multiplex PCR; TCRdb's copy has only in-frame clones and lacks some. The table records some 21,000 clones, roughly 30% of them present only once. The sequenced sample was alloreactive CD8+ T cells from a mixed lymphocyte reaction culture, obtained before intestinal transplant. These receptors all stem from a human patient who received an intestinal transplant. The CDR3 runs from the conserved cysteine through the conserved F or W.

TRBV7-9 CASALGGGPTETQYF
TRBV5-6 CASSSHPGELFF
TRBV28 CASSPGVARLYEQYF
TRBV7-3 CASSLAGGEETQYF
TRBV7-6 CASSSTDRGNNSPLHF
TRBV6-5 CASSYSLHQPQHF
TRBV18 CASSPGLDVGSYEQYF
TRBV9 CASSVSGASYNEQFF
TRBV2 CASSHTSGASTDTQYF
TRBV13 CASSQEDLNEQYF
TRBV28 CASSLIPGLGGTDTQYF
TRBV7-6 CASSLSGSSYEQYF
TRBV7-3 CASSQGDTYEQYF
TRBV6-5 CASSPRGGAEEQYF
TRBV30 CAWTSGQSSYNEQFF
TRBV27 CASSSPARRNYNEQFF
TRBV29-1 CSGCDNEQFF
TRBV15 CATSRKIFGPTFVRTF
TRBV7-3 CASSLVGTDTQYF
TRBV11-2 CASSFHTGELFF
TRBV30 CAWWTPTNYEQYF
TRBV27 CASRPSLAGDWGQETQYF
TRBV7-6 CASSLATGYEQYF